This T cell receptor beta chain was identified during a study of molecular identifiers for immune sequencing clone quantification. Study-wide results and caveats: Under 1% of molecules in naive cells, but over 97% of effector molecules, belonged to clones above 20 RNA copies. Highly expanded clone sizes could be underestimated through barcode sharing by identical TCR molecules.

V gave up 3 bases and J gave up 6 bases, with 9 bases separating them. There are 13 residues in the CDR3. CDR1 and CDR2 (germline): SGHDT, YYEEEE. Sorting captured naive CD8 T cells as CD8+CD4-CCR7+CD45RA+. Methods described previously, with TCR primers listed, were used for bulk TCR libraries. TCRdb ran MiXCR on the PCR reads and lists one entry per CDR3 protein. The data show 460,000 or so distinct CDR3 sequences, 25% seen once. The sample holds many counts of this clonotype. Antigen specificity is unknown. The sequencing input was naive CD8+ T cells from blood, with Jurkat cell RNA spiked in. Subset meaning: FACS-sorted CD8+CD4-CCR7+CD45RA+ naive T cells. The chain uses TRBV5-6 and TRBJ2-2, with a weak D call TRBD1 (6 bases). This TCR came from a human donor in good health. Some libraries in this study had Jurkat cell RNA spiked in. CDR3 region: CASSSQGSGELFF. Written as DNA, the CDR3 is TGTGCCAGCAGCTCACAGGGTTCCGGGGAGCTGTTTTTT. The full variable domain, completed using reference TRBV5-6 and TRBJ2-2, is DAGVTQSPTHLIKTRGQQVTLRCSPKSGHDTVSWYQQALGQGPQFIFQYYEEEERQRGNFPDRFSGHQFPNYSSELNVNALLLGDSALYLCASSSQGSGELFFGEGSRLTVL.